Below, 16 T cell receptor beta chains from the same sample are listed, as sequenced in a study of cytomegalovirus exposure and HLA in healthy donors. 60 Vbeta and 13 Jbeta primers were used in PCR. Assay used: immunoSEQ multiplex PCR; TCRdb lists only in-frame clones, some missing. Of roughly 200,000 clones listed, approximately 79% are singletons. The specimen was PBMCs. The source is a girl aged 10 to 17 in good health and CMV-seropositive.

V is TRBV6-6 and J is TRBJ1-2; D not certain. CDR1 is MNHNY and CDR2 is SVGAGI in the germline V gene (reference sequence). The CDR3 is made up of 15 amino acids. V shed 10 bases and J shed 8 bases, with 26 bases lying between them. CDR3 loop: CATRRSIGLQSGYTF. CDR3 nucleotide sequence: TGTGCCACCCGAAGATCGATTGGACTTCAGTCGGGCTACACCTTC.

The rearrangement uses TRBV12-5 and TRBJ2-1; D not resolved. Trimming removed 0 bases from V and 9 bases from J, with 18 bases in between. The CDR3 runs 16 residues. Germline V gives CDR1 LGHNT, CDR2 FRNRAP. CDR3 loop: CASGLVRLPKLGEQFF. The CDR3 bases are TGTGCTAGTGGTTTGGTACGACTGCCGAAACTGGGTGAGCAGTTCTTC.

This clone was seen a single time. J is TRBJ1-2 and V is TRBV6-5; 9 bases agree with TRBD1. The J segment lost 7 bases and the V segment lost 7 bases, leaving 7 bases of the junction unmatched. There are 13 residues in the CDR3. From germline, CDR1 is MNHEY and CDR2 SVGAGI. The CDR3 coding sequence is TGTGCCAGCACTTCGGGGACAGGGTTTGGCTACACCTTC. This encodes CASTSGTGFGYTF.

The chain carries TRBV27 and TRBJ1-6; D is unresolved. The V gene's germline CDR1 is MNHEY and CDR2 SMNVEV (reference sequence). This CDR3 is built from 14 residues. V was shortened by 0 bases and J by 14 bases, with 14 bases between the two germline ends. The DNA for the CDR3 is TGTGCCAGCAGTTTATCCGGGGTTGTAAGGACCCTCCACTTT. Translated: CASSLSGVVRTLHF.

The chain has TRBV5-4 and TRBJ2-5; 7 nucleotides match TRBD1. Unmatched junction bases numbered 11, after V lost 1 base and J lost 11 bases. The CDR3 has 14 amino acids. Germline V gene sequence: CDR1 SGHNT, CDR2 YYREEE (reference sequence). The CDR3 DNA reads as TGTGCCAGCAGCTTGCCCCAGGGGGTGGGTGAGCAGTACTTC. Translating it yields CASSLPQGVGEQYF.

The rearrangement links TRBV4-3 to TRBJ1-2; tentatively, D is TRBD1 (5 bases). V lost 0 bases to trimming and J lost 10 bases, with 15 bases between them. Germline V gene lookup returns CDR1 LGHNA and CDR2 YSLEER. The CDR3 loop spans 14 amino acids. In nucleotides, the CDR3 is TGCGCCAGCAGCCAAGATTGGGGCCCTGAGGTCTACACCTTC. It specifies CASSQDWGPEVYTF.

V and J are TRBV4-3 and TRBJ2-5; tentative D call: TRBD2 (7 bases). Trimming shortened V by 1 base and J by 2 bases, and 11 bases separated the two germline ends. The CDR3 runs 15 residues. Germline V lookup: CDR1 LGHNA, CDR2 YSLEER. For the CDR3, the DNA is TGCGCCAGCAGCCAAGGCGGGGGCTCACAAGAGACCCAGTACTTC. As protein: CASSQGGGSQETQYF.

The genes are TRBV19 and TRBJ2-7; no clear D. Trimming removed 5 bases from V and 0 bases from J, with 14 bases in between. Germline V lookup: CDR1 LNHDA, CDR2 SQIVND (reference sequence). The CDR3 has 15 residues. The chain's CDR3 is CASSPAWASSYEQYF. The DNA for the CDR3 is TGTGCCAGTAGTCCTGCTTGGGCCAGCTCCTACGAGCAGTACTTC.

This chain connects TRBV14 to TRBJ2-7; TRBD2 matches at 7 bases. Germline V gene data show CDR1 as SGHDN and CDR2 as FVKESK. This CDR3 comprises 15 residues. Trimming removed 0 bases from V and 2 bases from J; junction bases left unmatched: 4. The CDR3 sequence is CASSQERGNPYEQYF. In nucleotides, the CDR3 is TGTGCCAGCAGCCAAGAGCGGGGGAATCCCTACGAGCAGTACTTC.

CDR3 DNA: TGTGCCAGTAGTGACCGTCGGACGGACATGAACACTGAAGCTTTCTTT. Protein: CASSDRRTDMNTEAFF. The rearrangement joins TRBV19 to TRBJ1-1, with D perhaps TRBD1 (5 bases). The CDR3 contains 16 residues. In germline, CDR1 is LNHDA, CDR2 SQIVND (reference sequence). V was cut by 5 bases and J by 0 bases, with 16 bases left in between.

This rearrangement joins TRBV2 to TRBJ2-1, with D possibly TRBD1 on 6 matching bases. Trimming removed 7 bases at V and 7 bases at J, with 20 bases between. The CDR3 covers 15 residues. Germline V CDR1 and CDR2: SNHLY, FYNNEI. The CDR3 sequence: CASIFEDRSLNEQFF. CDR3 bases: TGTGCCAGCATTTTCGAGGACAGAAGTTTGAATGAGCAGTTCTTC.

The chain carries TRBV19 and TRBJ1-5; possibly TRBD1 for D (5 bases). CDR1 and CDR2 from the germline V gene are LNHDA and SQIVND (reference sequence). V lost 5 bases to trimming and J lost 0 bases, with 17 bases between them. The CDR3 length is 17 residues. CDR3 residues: CASSAQGPYYSNQPQHF. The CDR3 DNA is TGTGCCAGTAGTGCTCAGGGCCCCTATTATAGCAATCAGCCCCAGCATTTT.

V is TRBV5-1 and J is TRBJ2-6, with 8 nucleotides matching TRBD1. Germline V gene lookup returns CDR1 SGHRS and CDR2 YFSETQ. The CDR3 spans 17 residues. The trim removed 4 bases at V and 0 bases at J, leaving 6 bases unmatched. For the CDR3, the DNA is TGCGCCAGCAGCACCGGGACAGGAGCCTCTGGGGCCAACGTCCTGACTTTC. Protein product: CASSTGTGASGANVLTF.

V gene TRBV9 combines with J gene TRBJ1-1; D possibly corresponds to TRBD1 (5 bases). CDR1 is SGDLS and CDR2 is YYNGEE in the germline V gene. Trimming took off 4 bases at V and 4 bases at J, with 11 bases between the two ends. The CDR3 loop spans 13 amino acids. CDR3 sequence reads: CASSTQGRTEAFF. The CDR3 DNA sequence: TGTGCCAGCAGCACCCAGGGTCGCACTGAAGCTTTCTTT.

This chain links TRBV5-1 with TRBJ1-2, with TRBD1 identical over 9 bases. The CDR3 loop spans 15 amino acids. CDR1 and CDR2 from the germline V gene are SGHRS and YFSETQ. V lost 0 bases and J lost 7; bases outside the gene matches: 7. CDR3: CASSLVQTGGSGYTF. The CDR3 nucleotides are TGCGCCAGCAGCTTGGTGCAGACAGGGGGAAGTGGCTACACCTTC.

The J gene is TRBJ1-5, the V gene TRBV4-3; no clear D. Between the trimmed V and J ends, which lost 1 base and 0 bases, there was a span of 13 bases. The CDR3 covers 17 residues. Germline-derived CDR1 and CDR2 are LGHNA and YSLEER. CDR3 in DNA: TGCGCCAGCAGCCAAGCCCCGACAACAGATAGCAATCAGCCCCAGCATTTT. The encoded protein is CASSQAPTTDSNQPQHF.